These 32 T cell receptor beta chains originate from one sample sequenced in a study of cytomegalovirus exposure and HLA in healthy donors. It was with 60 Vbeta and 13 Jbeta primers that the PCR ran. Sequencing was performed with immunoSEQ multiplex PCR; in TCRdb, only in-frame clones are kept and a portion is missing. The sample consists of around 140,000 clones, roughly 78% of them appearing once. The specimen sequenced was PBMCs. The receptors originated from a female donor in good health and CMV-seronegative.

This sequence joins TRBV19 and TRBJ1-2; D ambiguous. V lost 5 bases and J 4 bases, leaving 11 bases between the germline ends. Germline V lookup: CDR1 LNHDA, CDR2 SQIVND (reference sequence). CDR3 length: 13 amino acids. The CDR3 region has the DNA TGTGCCAGTAGTCCTCCCGGAGGCTATGGCTACACCTTC. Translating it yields CASSPPGGYGYTF.

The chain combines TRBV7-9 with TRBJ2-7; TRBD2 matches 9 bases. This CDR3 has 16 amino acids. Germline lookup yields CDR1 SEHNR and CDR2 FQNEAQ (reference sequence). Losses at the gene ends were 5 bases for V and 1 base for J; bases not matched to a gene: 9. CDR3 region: CASSRPLAGQSYEQYF. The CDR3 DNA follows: TGTGCCAGCAGCAGACCACTAGCGGGCCAGTCCTACGAGCAGTACTTC.

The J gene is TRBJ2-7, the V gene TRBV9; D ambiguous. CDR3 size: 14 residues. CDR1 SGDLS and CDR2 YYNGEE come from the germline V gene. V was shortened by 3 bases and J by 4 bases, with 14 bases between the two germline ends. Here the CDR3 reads CASSEVGLPYEQYF. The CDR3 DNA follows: TGTGCCAGCAGCGAAGTTGGGCTCCCTTACGAGCAGTACTTC.

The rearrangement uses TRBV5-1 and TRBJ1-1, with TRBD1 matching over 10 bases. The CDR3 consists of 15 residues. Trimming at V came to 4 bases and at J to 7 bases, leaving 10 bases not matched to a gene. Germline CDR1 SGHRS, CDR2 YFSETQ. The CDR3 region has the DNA TGCGCCAGCAGCACGGGGGTGGGACAGGGGTATGAAGCTTTCTTT. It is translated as CASSTGVGQGYEAFF.

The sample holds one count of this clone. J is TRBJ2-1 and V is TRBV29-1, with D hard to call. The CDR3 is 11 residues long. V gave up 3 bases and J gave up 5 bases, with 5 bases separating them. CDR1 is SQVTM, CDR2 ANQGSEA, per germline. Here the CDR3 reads CSVDLDNEQFF. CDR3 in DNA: TGCAGCGTTGACCTCGACAATGAGCAGTTCTTC.

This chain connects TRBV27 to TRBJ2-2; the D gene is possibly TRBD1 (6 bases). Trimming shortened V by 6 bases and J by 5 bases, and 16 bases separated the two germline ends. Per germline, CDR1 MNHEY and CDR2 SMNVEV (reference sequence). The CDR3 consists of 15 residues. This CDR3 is CASSSGQRLTGELFF. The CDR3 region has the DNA TGTGCCAGCAGCTCCGGACAGAGATTAACCGGGGAGCTGTTTTTT.

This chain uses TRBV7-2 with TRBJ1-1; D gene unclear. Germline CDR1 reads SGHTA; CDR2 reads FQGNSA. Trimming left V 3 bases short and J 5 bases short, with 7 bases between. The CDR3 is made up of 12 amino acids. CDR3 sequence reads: CASSFVGTEAFF. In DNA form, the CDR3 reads TGTGCCAGCAGCTTTGTCGGGACTGAAGCTTTCTTT.

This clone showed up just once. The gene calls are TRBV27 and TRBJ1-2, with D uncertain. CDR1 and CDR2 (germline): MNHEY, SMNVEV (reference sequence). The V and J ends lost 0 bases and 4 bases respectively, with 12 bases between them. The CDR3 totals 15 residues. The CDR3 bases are TGTGCCAGCAGTTTATCCGTTCCCTCTCGCTATGGCTACACCTTC. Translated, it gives CASSLSVPSRYGYTF.

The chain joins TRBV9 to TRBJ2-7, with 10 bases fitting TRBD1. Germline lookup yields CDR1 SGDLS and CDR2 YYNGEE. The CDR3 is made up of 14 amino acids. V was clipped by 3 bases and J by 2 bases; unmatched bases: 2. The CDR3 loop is CASSGQGATYEQYF. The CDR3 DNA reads TGTGCCAGCAGCGGACAGGGGGCCACCTACGAGCAGTACTTC.

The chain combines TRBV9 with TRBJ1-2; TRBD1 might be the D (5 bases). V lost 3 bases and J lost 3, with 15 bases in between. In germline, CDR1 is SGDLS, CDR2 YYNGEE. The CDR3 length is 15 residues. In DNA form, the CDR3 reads TGTGCCAGCAGCGCCTTGGGGGGGTTGGACTATGGCTACACCTTC. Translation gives CASSALGGLDYGYTF.

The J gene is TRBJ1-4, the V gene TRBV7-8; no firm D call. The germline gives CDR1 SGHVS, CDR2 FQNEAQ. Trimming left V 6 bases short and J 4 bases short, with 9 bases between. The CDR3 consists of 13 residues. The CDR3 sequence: CASSILDNEKLFF. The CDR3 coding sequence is TGTGCCAGCAGTATATTAGATAATGAAAAACTGTTTTTT.

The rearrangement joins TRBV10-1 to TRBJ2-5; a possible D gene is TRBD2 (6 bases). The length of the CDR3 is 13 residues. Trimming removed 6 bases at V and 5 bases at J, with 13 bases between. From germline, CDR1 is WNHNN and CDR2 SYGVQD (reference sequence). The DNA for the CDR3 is TGCGCCAGCAGGAGGCGCGGGGACGAGACCCAGTACTTC. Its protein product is CASRRRGDETQYF.

CDR3 DNA sequence: TGTGCCAGCAGTGGAGTCCGGGTAGGGGGGGAAGAGACCCAGTACTTC. Translated: CASSGVRVGGEETQYF. J is TRBJ2-5 and V is TRBV6-1, with D perhaps TRBD2 (7 bases). Germline lookup yields CDR1 MNHNS and CDR2 SASEGT. The CDR3 consists of 16 residues. Trimming pared 4 bases from V and 3 bases from J, leaving 18 bases between.

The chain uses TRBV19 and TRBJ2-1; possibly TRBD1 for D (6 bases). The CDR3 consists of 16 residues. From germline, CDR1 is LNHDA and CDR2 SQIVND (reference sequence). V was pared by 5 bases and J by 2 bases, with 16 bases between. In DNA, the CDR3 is TGTGCCAGTAGTCCACTTATGTACAGGGCCTACAATGAGCAGTTCTTC. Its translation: CASSPLMYRAYNEQFF.

In DNA, the CDR3 is TGTGCCAGCAGCCAGACCGACAGGGAAAATCAGCCCCAGCATTTT. This gives the protein CASSQTDRENQPQHF. This sequence joins TRBV4-2 and TRBJ1-5, with 7 bases matching TRBD1. Germline V gene sequence: CDR1 LGHNA, CDR2 YNFKEQ. The CDR3 has 15 residues. V dropped 3 bases and J dropped 4; count of bases not matched to a gene: 6.

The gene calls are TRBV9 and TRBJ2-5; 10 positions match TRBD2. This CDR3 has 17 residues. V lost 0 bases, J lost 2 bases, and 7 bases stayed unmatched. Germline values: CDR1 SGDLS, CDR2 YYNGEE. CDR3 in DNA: TGTGCCAGCAGCGTAGACCTAGCGGGGGCCCGACAAGAGACCCAGTACTTC. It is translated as CASSVDLAGARQETQYF.

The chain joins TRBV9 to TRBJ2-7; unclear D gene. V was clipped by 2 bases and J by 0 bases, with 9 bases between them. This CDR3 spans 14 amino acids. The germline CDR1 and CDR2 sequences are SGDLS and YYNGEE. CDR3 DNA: TGTGCCAGCAGCGTCTTAGCAGCCTCCTACGAGCAGTACTTC. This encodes CASSVLAASYEQYF.

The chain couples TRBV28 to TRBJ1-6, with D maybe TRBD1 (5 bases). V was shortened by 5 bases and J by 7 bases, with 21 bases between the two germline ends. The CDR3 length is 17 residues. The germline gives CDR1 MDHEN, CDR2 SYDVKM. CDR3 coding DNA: TGTGCCAGCAGTCCTGGTAGGGGTGGGGCTCGGAATTCACCCCTCCACTTT. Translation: CASSPGRGGARNSPLHF.

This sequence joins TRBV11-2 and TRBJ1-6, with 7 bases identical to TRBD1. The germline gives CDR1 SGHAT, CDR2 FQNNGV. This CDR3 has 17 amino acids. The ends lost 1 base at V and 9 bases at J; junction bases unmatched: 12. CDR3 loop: CASSLVPGFQGVSPLHF. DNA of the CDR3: TGTGCCAGCAGCTTAGTCCCTGGGTTCCAGGGGGTTTCACCCCTCCACTTT.

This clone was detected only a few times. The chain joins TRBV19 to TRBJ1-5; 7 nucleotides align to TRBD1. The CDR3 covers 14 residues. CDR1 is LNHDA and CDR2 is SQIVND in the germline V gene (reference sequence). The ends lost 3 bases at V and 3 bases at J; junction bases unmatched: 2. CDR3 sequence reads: CASSIGQVNQPQHF. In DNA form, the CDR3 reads TGTGCCAGTAGTATCGGACAGGTCAATCAGCCCCAGCATTTT.

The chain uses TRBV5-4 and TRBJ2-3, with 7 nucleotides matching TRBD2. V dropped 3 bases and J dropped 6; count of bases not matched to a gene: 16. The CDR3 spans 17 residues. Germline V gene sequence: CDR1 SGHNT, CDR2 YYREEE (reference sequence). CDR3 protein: CASSWGGTGGGADTQYF. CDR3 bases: TGTGCCAGCAGCTGGGGAGGGACTGGGGGGGGTGCGGATACGCAGTATTTT.

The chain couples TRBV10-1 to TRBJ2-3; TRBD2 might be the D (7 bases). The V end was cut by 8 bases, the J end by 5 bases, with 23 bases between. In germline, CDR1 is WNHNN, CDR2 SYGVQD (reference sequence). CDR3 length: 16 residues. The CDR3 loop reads CASVKVSGGRGDTQYF. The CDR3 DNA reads TGCGCCAGCGTCAAGGTGTCCGGGGGGCGAGGAGATACGCAGTATTTT.

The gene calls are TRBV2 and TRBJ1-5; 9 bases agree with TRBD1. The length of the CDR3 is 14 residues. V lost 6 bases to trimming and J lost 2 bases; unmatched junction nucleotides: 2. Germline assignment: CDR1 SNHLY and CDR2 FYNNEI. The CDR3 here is CASRRDRGNQPQHF. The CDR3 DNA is TGTGCCAGCAGGAGGGACAGGGGCAATCAGCCCCAGCATTTT.

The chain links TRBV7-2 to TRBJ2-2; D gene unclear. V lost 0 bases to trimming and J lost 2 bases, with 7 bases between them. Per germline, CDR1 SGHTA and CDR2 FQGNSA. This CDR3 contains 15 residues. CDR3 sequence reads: CASSLAGSNTGELFF. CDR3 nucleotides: TGTGCCAGCAGCTTAGCGGGCTCAAACACCGGGGAGCTGTTTTTT.

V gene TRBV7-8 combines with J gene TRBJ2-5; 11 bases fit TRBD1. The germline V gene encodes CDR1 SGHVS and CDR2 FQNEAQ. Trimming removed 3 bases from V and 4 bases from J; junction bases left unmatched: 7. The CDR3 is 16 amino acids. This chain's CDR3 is CASSLDTGTGGETQYF. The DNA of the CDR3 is TGTGCCAGCAGCTTGGACACAGGGACAGGGGGAGAGACCCAGTACTTC.

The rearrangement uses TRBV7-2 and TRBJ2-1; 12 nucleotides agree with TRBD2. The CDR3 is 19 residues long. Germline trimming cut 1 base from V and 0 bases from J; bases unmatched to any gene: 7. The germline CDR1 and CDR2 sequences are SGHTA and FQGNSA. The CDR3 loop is CASSLDMRLAGDSYNEQFF. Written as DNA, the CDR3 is TGTGCCAGCAGCTTAGATATGAGACTAGCGGGGGACTCCTACAATGAGCAGTTCTTC.

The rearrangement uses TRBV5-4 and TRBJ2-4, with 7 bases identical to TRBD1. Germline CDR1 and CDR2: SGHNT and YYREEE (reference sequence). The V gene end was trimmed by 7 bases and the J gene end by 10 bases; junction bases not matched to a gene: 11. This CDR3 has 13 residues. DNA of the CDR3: TGTGCCAGCCGGCCAGGGACAGCAGATATTCAGTACTTC. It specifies CASRPGTADIQYF.

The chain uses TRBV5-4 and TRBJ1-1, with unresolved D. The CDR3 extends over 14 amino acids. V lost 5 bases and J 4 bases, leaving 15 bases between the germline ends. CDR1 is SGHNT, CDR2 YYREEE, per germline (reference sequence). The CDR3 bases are TGTGCCAGCAGTTCCTATTCGAAATTCACTGAAGCTTTCTTT. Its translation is CASSSYSKFTEAFF. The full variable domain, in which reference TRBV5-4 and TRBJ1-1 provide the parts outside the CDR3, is ETGVTQSPTHLIKTRGQQVTLRCSSQSGHNTVSWYQQALGQGPQFIFQYYREEENGRGNFPPRFSGLQFPNYSSELNVNALELDDSALYLCASSSYSKFTEAFFGQGTRLTVV.

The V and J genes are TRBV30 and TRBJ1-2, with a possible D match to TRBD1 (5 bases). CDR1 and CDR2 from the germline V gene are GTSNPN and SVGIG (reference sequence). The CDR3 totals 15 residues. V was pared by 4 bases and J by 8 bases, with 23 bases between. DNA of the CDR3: TGTGCCTGGAATAGTCCTGTTAGGGGCCGAAGAGGCTACACCTTC. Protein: CAWNSPVRGRRGYTF.

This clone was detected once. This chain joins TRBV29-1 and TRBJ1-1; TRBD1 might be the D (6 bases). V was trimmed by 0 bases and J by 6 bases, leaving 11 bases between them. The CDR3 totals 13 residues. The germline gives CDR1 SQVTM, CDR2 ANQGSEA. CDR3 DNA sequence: TGCAGCGTTGAAGAGGGGGCCTGGGCTGAAGCTTTCTTT. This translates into CSVEEGAWAEAFF.

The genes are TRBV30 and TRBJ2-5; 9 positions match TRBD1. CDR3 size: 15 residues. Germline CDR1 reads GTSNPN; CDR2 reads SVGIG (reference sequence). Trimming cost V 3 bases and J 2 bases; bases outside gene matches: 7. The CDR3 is CAWSIKQGAQETQYF. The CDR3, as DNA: TGTGCCTGGAGCATAAAACAGGGGGCTCAAGAGACCCAGTACTTC.

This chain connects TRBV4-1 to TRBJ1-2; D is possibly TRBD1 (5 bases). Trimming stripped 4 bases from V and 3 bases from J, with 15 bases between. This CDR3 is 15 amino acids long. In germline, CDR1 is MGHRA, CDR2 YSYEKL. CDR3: CASSLSRDADYGYTF. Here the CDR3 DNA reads TGCGCCAGCAGCCTCAGCAGGGATGCGGACTATGGCTACACCTTC.